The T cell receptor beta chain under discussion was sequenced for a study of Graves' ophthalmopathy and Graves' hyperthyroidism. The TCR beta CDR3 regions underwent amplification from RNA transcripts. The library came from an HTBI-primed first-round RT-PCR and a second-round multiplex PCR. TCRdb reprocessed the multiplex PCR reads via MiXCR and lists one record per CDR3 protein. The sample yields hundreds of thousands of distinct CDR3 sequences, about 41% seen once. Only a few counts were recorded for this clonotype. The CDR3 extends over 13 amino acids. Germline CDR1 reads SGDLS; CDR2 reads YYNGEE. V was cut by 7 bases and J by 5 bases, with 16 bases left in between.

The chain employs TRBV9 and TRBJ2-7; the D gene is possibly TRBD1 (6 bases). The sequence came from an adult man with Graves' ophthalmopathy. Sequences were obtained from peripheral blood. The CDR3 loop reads CASSPSGGHEQYF. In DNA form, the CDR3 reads TGTGCCAGCTCACCGTCTGGGGGCCACGAGCAGTACTTC.